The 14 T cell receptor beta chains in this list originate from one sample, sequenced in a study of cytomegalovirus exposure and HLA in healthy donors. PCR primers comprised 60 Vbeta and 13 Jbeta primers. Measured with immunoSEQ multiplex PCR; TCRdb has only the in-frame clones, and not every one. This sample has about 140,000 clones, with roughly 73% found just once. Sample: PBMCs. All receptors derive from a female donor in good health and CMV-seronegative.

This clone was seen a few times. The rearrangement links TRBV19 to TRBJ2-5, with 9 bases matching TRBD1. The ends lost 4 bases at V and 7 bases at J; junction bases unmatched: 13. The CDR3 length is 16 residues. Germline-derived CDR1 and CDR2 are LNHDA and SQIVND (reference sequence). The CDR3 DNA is TGTGCCAGTAGTACTTCCGGGACAGGGCTGGGTACGACCCAGTACTTC. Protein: CASSTSGTGLGTTQYF.

CDR3 nucleotides: TGTGCCAGCAGCCCCGCCCGCCTCGGGATCTACGAGCAGTACTTC. Amino acids: CASSPARLGIYEQYF. This chain joins TRBV7-8 and TRBJ2-7; D possibly corresponds to TRBD2 (5 bases). Germline values: CDR1 SGHVS, CDR2 FQNEAQ. This CDR3 region has 15 residues. Trimming cost V 5 bases and J 3 bases, with 17 bases left between them.

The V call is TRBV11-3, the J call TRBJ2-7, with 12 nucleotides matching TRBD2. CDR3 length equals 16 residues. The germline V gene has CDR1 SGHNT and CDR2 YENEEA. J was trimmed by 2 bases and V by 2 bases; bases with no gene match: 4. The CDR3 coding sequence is TGTGCCAGCAGCTTATTACTAGCGGGAGGTGCCTACGAGCAGTACTTC. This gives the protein CASSLLLAGGAYEQYF. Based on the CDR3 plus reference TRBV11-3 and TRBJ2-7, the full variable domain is EAGVVQSPRYKIIEKKQPVAFWCNPISGHNTLYWYLQNLGQGPELLIRYENEEAVDDSQLPKDRFSAERLKGVDSTLKIQPAELGDSAVYLCASSLLLAGGAYEQYFGPGTRLTVT.

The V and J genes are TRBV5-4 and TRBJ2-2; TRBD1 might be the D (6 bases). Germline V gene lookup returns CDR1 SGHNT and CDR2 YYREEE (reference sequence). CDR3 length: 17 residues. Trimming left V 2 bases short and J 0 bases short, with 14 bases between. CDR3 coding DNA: TGTGCCAGCAGCTTCCAACAGGGTCGGGCGAACACCGGGGAGCTGTTTTTT. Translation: CASSFQQGRANTGELFF.

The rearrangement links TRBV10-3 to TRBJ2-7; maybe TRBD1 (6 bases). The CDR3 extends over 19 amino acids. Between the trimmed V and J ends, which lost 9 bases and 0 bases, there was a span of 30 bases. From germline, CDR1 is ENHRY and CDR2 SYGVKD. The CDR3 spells CAIRFGWQGGREGSYEQYF. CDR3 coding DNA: TGTGCCATTAGGTTCGGATGGCAAGGGGGAAGAGAGGGCTCCTACGAGCAGTACTTC.

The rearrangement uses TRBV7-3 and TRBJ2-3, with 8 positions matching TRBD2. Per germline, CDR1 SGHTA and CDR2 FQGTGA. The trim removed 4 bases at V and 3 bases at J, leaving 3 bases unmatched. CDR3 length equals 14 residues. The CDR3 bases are TGTGCCAGCAGCTCTGGACTAGCAACAGATACGCAGTATTTT. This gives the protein CASSSGLATDTQYF.

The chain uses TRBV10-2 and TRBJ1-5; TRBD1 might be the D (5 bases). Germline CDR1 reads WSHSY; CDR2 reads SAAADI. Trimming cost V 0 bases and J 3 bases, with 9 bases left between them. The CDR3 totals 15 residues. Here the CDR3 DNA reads TGCGCCAGCAGTGAGTCGGGGGGTTTCAATCAGCCCCAGCATTTT. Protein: CASSESGGFNQPQHF.

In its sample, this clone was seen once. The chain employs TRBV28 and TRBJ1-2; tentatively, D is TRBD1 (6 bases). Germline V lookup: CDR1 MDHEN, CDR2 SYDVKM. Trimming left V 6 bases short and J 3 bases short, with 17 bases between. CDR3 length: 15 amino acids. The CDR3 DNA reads TGTGCCAGCAGCCGGCCGGGGGGCGCGGACTATGGCTACACCTTC. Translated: CASSRPGGADYGYTF.

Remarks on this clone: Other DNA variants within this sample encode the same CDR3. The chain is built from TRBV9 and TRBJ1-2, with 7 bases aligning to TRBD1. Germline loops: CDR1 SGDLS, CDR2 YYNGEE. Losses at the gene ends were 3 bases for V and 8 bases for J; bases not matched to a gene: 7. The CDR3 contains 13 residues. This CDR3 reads CASSDHRGKGYTF. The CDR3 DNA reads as TGTGCCAGCAGCGACCACAGGGGAAAGGGCTACACCTTC. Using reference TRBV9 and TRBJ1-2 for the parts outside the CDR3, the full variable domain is DSGVTQTPKHLITATGQRVTLRCSPRSGDLSVYWYQQSLDQGLQFLIQYYNGEERAKGNILERFSAQQFPDLHSELNLSSLELGDSALYFCASSDHRGKGYTFGSGTRLTVV.

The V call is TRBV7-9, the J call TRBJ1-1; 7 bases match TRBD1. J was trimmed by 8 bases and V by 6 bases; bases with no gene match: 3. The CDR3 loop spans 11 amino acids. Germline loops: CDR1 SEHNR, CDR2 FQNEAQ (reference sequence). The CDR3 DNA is TGTGCCAGCAGGCAGGACAGGGAAGCTTTCTTT. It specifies CASRQDREAFF.

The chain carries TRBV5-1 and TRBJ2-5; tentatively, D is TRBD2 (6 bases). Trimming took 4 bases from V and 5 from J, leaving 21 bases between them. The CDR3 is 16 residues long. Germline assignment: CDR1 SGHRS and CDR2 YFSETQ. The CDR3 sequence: CASSLEGLRGAETQYF. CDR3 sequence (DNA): TGCGCCAGCAGCCTGGAGGGGTTGCGGGGCGCGGAGACCCAGTACTTC.

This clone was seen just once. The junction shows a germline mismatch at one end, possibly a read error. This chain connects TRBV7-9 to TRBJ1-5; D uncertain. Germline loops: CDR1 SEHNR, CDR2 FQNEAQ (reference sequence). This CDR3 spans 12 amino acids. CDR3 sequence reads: CSSSLNIQPQHF. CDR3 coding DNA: TGTTCCAGCAGCTTAAATATCCAGCCCCAGCATTTT.

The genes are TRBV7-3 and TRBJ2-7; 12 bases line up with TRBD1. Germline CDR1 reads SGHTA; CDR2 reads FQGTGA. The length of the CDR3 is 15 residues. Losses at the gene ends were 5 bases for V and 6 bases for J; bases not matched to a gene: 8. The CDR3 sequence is CASSLPGQGAREQYF. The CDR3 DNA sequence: TGTGCCAGCAGCCTCCCGGGACAGGGGGCGCGCGAGCAGTACTTC.

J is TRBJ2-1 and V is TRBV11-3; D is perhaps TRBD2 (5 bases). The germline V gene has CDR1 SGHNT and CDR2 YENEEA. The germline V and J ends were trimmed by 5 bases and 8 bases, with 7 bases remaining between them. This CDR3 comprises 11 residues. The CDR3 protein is CASSPRDEQFF. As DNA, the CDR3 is TGTGCCAGCAGCCCGCGGGATGAGCAGTTCTTC. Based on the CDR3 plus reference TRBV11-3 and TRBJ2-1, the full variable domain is EAGVVQSPRYKIIEKKQPVAFWCNPISGHNTLYWYLQNLGQGPELLIRYENEEAVDDSQLPKDRFSAERLKGVDSTLKIQPAELGDSAVYLCASSPRDEQFFGPGTRLTVL.